Below, 9 T cell receptor beta chains from the same sample are listed, as sequenced in a study of blood T cells in healthy people across ages. Then a second PCR, running roughly 7 to 11 cycles, was carried out with a sample-barcoded 5' primer and a J-beta primer mix. TCRdb processed the 5' RACE reads anew with MiXCR; each CDR3 protein has one entry. Among 550,000 to 650,000 distinct CDR3 sequences listed, about 27% were seen once. The data also belong to a second study, concerning T cells of mothers and their children.

Material: blood. The receptors stem from a boy aged 2-9 years in good health.

This clonotype showed up just a few times. The rearrangement joins TRBV9 to TRBJ2-5; D remains ambiguous. The end of the DNA aligns better with TRBJ2-1, so the J call may be wrong. CDR1 is SGDLS, CDR2 YYNGEE, per germline. This CDR3 has 12 residues. CDR3: CASSGDSPGQFF. As DNA, the CDR3 is TGTGCCAGCAGCGGAGACTCTCCGGGGCAGTTCTTC.

This clonotype was seen a handful of times. The chain recombines TRBV3-1 with TRBJ1-1, with TRBD1 matching 10 bases. Germline CDR1 reads LGHDT; CDR2 reads YNNKEL (reference sequence). The CDR3 is 12 residues long. Trimming at V came to 4 bases and at J to 11 bases, leaving 4 bases not matched to a gene. The CDR3 region is CASSRPDRGAFF. The CDR3 region has the DNA TGTGCCAGCAGCCGCCCGGACAGGGGGGCTTTCTTT.

The V gene is TRBV10-3, the J gene TRBJ2-5; 8 bases match TRBD2. The tail of the sequence fits TRBJ2-1 better, so the J call may be wrong. Germline V CDR1 and CDR2: ENHRY, SYGVKD. The CDR3 sequence is 14 residues long. CDR3 bases: TGTGCCATCAGTGCCGGGACTAGAGTCAATGAGCAGTTCTTC. It specifies CAISAGTRVNEQFF.

This clonotype was detected only a few times. The chain joins TRBV7-2 to TRBJ2-7, with D tentatively TRBD2 (6 bases). V was pared by 5 bases and J by 3 bases, with 8 bases between. There are 12 residues in the CDR3. CDR1 is SGHTA, CDR2 FQGNSA, per germline. The CDR3 loop reads CASSTGLYEQYF. CDR3 coding DNA: TGTGCCAGCAGCACGGGACTCTACGAGCAGTACTTC.

The gene calls are TRBV29-1 and TRBJ2-7; tentative D call: TRBD1 (5 bases). This CDR3 comprises 16 residues. Germline CDR1 is SQVTM and CDR2 is ANQGSEA. The V end lost 0 bases, the J end lost 5 bases, and 20 bases lay between the germline ends. CDR3 amino acids: CSVEDPSQGSGHEQYF. DNA of the CDR3: TGCAGCGTTGAAGATCCCTCTCAGGGTAGTGGGCACGAGCAGTACTTC.

As for this clonotype: Germline and junction disagree at one end, which may indicate a read error. V and J are TRBV5-1 and TRBJ2-3; maybe TRBD2 (5 bases). CDR3 size: 13 residues. Germline loops: CDR1 SGHRS, CDR2 YFSETQ. In DNA form, the CDR3 reads TGCGCCAACAGCGTCCGGACTACAGATACGCAGTATTTT. This translates into CANSVRTTDTQYF.

The rearrangement links TRBV19 to TRBJ1-1; 8 bases match TRBD1. The CDR3 loop spans 14 amino acids. CDR1 is LNHDA and CDR2 is SQIVND in the germline V gene (reference sequence). Unmatched junction bases numbered 4, after V lost 7 bases and J lost 0 bases. CDR3 coding DNA: TGTGCCAGTACCCCGACAGGGGTGAACACTGAAGCTTTCTTT. As protein: CASTPTGVNTEAFF. Variable domain in full (rest from reference TRBV19 and TRBJ1-1): DGGITQSPKYLFRKEGQNVTLSCEQNLNHDAMYWYRQDPGQGLRLIYYSQIVNDFQKGDIAEGYSVSREKKESFPLTVTSAQKNPTAFYLCASTPTGVNTEAFFGQGTRLTVV.

This clonotype was seen at least ten times. This sequence joins TRBV5-1 and TRBJ1-4; 8 positions agree with TRBD1. The ends lost 0 bases at V and 5 bases at J; junction bases unmatched: 0. CDR1 and CDR2 (germline): SGHRS, YFSETQ. The CDR3 consists of 14 residues. The CDR3 DNA follows: TGCGCCAGCAGCTTGGGACAGGGGAATGAAAAACTGTTTTTT. This encodes CASSLGQGNEKLFF. The full variable domain, rest sourced from reference TRBV5-1 and TRBJ1-4, is KAGVTQTPRYLIKTRGQQVTLSCSPISGHRSVSWYQQTPGQGLQFLFEYFSETQRNKGNFPGRFSGRQFSNSRSEMNVSTLELGDSALYLCASSLGQGNEKLFFGSGTQLSVL.

The sample holds one count of this clonotype. V gene TRBV4-1 combines with J gene TRBJ2-2, with a tentative D call TRBD2 (5 bases). This CDR3 spans 17 amino acids. CDR1 is MGHRA and CDR2 is YSYEKL in the germline V gene. V gave up 1 base and J gave up 4 bases, with 16 bases separating them. The CDR3 region is CASSQVFAGKPTGELFF. For the CDR3, the DNA is TGCGCCAGCAGCCAAGTATTCGCCGGGAAACCCACCGGGGAGCTGTTTTTT.